The 27 T cell receptor beta chains presented below share a single source sample, sequenced in a study of T cell responses to AZD1222 COVID-19 vaccine. TCRdb keeps only in-frame clones here, not all; method: immunoSEQ multiplex PCR. The table has approximately 120,000 clones, about 87% seen once. Sequencing used peripheral blood, obtained 28 days after the second AZD1222 dose. Receptor source: an adult who received the AZD1222 COVID-19 vaccine.

The chain employs TRBV28 and TRBJ1-1; D call uncertain. CDR1 is MDHEN and CDR2 is SYDVKM in the germline V gene. The V gene lost 6 bases and the J gene lost 3 bases, with 11 bases spanning the gap. The CDR3 contains 13 residues. CDR3 DNA: TGTGCCAGCAGCCGTCGGCTCTACACTGAAGCTTTCTTT. Amino acids: CASSRRLYTEAFF.

J is TRBJ1-2 and V is TRBV11-2, with D possibly being TRBD1 (6 bases). Germline-derived CDR1 and CDR2 are SGHAT and FQNNGV. V lost 3 bases, J lost 8 bases, and 16 bases lay in between. The length of the CDR3 is 14 residues. CDR3 region: CASSFLVGGAGYTF. The CDR3 nucleotides are TGTGCCAGCAGCTTCCTGGTGGGGGGCGCGGGCTACACCTTC.

This chain links TRBV7-2 with TRBJ1-2; 7 bases agree with TRBD1. Germline loops: CDR1 SGHTA, CDR2 FQGNSA. The CDR3 sequence is 16 residues long. Germline trimming cut 5 bases from V and 8 bases from J; bases unmatched to any gene: 17. The CDR3 sequence: CASSPGQRGPSSGYTF. The CDR3 nucleotides read TGTGCCAGCAGCCCGGGACAGAGGGGGCCAAGTTCAGGCTACACCTTC.

The chain links TRBV19 to TRBJ2-7; TRBD1 agrees at 7 bases. Germline V gene sequence: CDR1 LNHDA, CDR2 SQIVND (reference sequence). V lost 2 bases to trimming and J lost 0 bases; unmatched junction nucleotides: 10. CDR3 length: 17 residues. In nucleotides, the CDR3 is TGTGCCAGTAGTATAAGCCCCCCACAGGGGAACTCCTACGAGCAGTACTTC. It encodes CASSISPPQGNSYEQYF.

This chain connects TRBV3-1 (or the pseudogene TRBV3-2) to TRBJ2-7; tentative D call: TRBD1 (5 bases). The length of the CDR3 is 14 residues. The V gene's germline CDR1 is LGHDT and CDR2 YNNKEL (reference sequence). Trimming pared 5 bases from V and 3 bases from J, leaving 14 bases between. The CDR3 nucleotides read TGTGCCAGCAGCTCCAACCCTAGGGGCTACGAGCAGTACTTC. Translated: CASSSNPRGYEQYF.

This chain joins TRBV29-1 and TRBJ2-3; D gene ambiguous. The CDR3 contains 16 residues. V dropped 1 base and J dropped 2 bases, with 16 bases sitting between them. The V gene's germline CDR1 is SQVTM and CDR2 ANQGSEA. The CDR3 reads CSVEAARPNSTDTQYF. The CDR3 nucleotides read TGCAGCGTTGAAGCCGCTAGGCCAAACTCCACAGATACGCAGTATTTT.

V is TRBV6-4 and J is TRBJ2-5; D is ambiguous. This CDR3 region has 12 residues. V was trimmed by 8 bases and J by 9 bases, leaving 16 bases between them. Germline V gene sequence: CDR1 MRHNA, CDR2 SNTAGT. CDR3 DNA sequence: TGTGCCAGCCCGCCAGGCTGCATGTCCCAGTACTTC. Its protein is CASPPGCMSQYF.

Comments on this clone: Mismatch with germline at one junction end may stem from a read error. V gene TRBV5-1 combines with J gene TRBJ1-3, with D possibly TRBD1 on 5 matching bases. The CDR3 totals 16 residues. Germline CDR1 SGHRS, CDR2 YFSETQ. The CDR3 coding sequence is TGCGCCAGCAGCTTGGGGTCGCGGCAGGGAGGAAGCACCATATATTTT. Translation gives CASSLGSRQGGSTIYF. Complete variable domain (other parts from reference TRBV5-1 and TRBJ1-3): KAGVTQTPRYLIKTRGQQVTLSCSPISGHRSVSWYQQTPGQGLQFLFEYFSETQRNKGNFPGRFSGRQFSNSRSEMNVSTLELGDSALYLCASSLGSRQGGSTIYFGEGSWLTVV.

J is TRBJ2-5 and V is TRBV7-9; perhaps TRBD1 as D (6 bases). The V end was cut by 8 bases, the J end by 5 bases, with 21 bases between. Germline V gives CDR1 SEHNR, CDR2 FQNEAQ (reference sequence). The CDR3 consists of 15 residues. The CDR3 loop is CASRQGVRQGETQYF. The CDR3 coding sequence is TGTGCCAGCCGCCAGGGAGTGAGGCAGGGGGAGACCCAGTACTTC.

This chain joins TRBV7-9 and TRBJ1-5, with a tentative D call TRBD1 (6 bases). The V gene's germline CDR1 is SEHNR and CDR2 FQNEAQ (reference sequence). Trimming pared 1 base from V and 6 bases from J, leaving 10 bases between. This CDR3 comprises 14 residues. The CDR3 coding sequence is TGTGCCAGCAGCTTAGACAGGGATAGTCAGCCCCAGCATTTT. The encoded protein is CASSLDRDSQPQHF.

The rearrangement links TRBV6-2 or TRBV6-3 to TRBJ1-5, with 9 bases matching TRBD1. V trimming: 2 bases; J trimming: 4 bases; junction bases outside the gene matches: 6. The CDR3 consists of 16 residues. Per the germline V gene, CDR1 is MNHEY and CDR2 is SVGEGT. The CDR3 nucleotides read TGTGCCAGCAGTTACCGGGACAGGGTAGGTAATCAGCCCCAGCATTTT. It codes for CASSYRDRVGNQPQHF.

The rearrangement joins TRBV4-3 to TRBJ2-3; D remains unclear. Trimming removed 0 bases from V and 6 bases from J, with 10 bases in between. The V gene's germline CDR1 is LGHNA and CDR2 YSLEER. The CDR3 totals 14 residues. CDR3 in amino acids: CASSQDSPRDTQYF. CDR3 DNA sequence: TGCGCCAGCAGCCAAGATTCTCCTAGGGATACGCAGTATTTT.

V usage is TRBV7-9 and J usage is TRBJ2-5, with 12 bases aligning to TRBD2. J lost 5 bases, V lost 4 bases, and 5 bases had no gene match. The CDR3 loop spans 15 amino acids. Per germline, CDR1 SEHNR and CDR2 FQNEAQ (reference sequence). DNA for the CDR3: TGTGCCAGCAGCTCCGGACTAGCGGGAAGGGAGACCCAGTACTTC. The encoded protein is CASSSGLAGRETQYF.

The chain employs TRBV7-9 and TRBJ1-2; a weak D match, TRBD1 (5 bases). The V end was cut by 1 base, the J end by 5 bases, with 5 bases between. The germline gives CDR1 SEHNR, CDR2 FQNEAQ (reference sequence). This CDR3 contains 12 residues. The CDR3: CASSLGQYGYTF. The CDR3 region has the DNA TGTGCCAGCAGCTTAGGACAGTATGGCTACACCTTC.

V and J are TRBV4-2 and TRBJ1-5; no clear D. CDR1 LGHNA and CDR2 YNFKEQ come from the germline V gene. The V end was cut by 0 bases, the J end by 0 bases, with 15 bases between. This CDR3 comprises 18 residues. This CDR3 reads CASSQDLQRAYSNQPQHF. The CDR3 region has the DNA TGTGCCAGCAGCCAAGATTTGCAGCGAGCTTATAGCAATCAGCCCCAGCATTTT.

This sequence joins TRBV6-5 and TRBJ2-3; D tentatively fits TRBD1 or TRBD2 (5 bases each). The V and J ends lost 2 bases and 4 bases respectively, with 7 bases between them. This CDR3 contains 13 residues. Per germline, CDR1 MNHEY and CDR2 SVGAGI. CDR3 sequence: CASSYEGSDTQYF. Here the CDR3 DNA reads TGTGCCAGCAGTTACGAGGGGTCAGATACGCAGTATTTT.

The chain joins TRBV18 to TRBJ2-2; D not resolved. This CDR3 spans 14 amino acids. Germline values: CDR1 KGHSH, CDR2 LQKENI. V was cut by 4 bases and J by 5 bases, with 11 bases left in between. Here the CDR3 reads CASSRKAETGELFF. The DNA for the CDR3 is TGTGCCAGCTCACGAAAGGCAGAAACCGGGGAGCTGTTTTTT.

The J gene is TRBJ1-1, the V gene TRBV12-3 or TRBV12-4; no definite D call. The V end was cut by 3 bases, the J end by 7 bases, with 6 bases between. There are 11 residues in the CDR3. The CDR3 nucleotides are TGTGCCAGCAGTTTGAGTTATGAAGCTTTCTTT. Its translation is CASSLSYEAFF.

The rearrangement uses TRBV27 and TRBJ2-1; 10 bases are shared with TRBD2. The CDR3 sequence is 16 residues long. CDR1 MNHEY and CDR2 SMNVEV come from the germline V gene (reference sequence). The trim removed 6 bases at V and 10 bases at J, leaving 15 bases unmatched. The CDR3 region is CASRRSSGRASWEQFF. In DNA form, the CDR3 reads TGTGCCAGCAGAAGGTCGAGCGGGAGGGCAAGTTGGGAGCAGTTCTTC.

V and J are TRBV24-1 and TRBJ2-5; 8 bases map to TRBD1. CDR1 and CDR2 (germline): KGHDR, SFDVKD. This CDR3 is built from 15 residues. The V and J ends lost 3 bases and 4 bases, in that order; junction bases with no gene match: 6. CDR3 region: CATSDPRDRGETQYF. CDR3 nucleotide sequence: TGTGCCACCAGTGATCCACGTGACAGGGGAGAGACCCAGTACTTC.

As DNA, the CDR3 is TGCGCCAGCAGCCAAGATTTGGGGCGAGACGAGCAGTACTTC. Translating it yields CASSQDLGRDEQYF. The rearrangement links TRBV4-3 to TRBJ2-7, with D possibly TRBD1 on 5 matching bases. Germline V gene data show CDR1 as LGHNA and CDR2 as YSLEER. V was cut by 0 bases and J by 5 bases, with 11 bases left in between. The CDR3 runs to 14 residues.

The CDR3 sequence: CASSPGRNYGYTF. DNA of the CDR3: TGTGCCAGCTCACCAGGACGGAACTATGGCTACACCTTC. This chain joins TRBV18 and TRBJ1-2; D ambiguous. The CDR3 is made up of 13 amino acids. Trimming took off 2 bases at V and 2 bases at J, with 6 bases between the two ends. Per the germline V gene, CDR1 is KGHSH and CDR2 is LQKENI.

This chain uses TRBV4-2 with TRBJ1-4; 9 bases fit TRBD1. With V trimmed by 1 base and J by 4 bases, 7 bases remained unmatched. This CDR3 has 17 residues. Germline V lookup: CDR1 LGHNA, CDR2 YNFKEQ. In DNA, the CDR3 is TGTGCCAGCAGCCAAGGCCCACCGGGACAGGGTAATGAAAAACTGTTTTTT. Its protein product is CASSQGPPGQGNEKLFF.

This chain connects TRBV11-3 to TRBJ2-1; 14 bases are a match to TRBD2. Germline trimming cut 5 bases from V and 5 bases from J; bases unmatched to any gene: 11. The CDR3 is 18 residues long. Per the germline V gene, CDR1 is SGHNT and CDR2 is YENEEA. The CDR3 nucleotides read TGTGCCAGCAGCCGAGGGATGGGACTAGCGGGAGATAACAATGAGCAGTTCTTC. Its protein is CASSRGMGLAGDNNEQFF.

This chain uses TRBV30 with TRBJ1-3; D is perhaps TRBD1 (6 bases). Germline CDR1 and CDR2: GTSNPN and SVGIG (reference sequence). CDR3 length equals 15 residues. V was cut by 2 bases and J by 0 bases, with 11 bases left in between. Here the CDR3 reads CAWSRGGNSGNTIYF. The CDR3 DNA reads as TGTGCCTGGAGTAGGGGGGGAAACTCTGGAAACACCATATATTTT.

This chain connects TRBV7-3 to TRBJ1-1; D ambiguous. There are 13 residues in the CDR3. From germline, CDR1 is SGHTA and CDR2 FQGTGA. Deletions cut 2 bases from V and 1 base from J, with 5 bases between. The CDR3 spells CASSLSENTEAFF. As DNA, the CDR3 is TGTGCCAGCAGCTTATCGGAGAACACTGAAGCTTTCTTT.

A word on this clone: In the same sample, other DNA sequences code for this CDR3. This chain links TRBV7-9 with TRBJ1-3; D is unresolved. The germline V and J ends were trimmed by 1 base and 0 bases, with 7 bases remaining between them. This CDR3 contains 15 residues. Germline V gives CDR1 SEHNR, CDR2 FQNEAQ (reference sequence). Here the CDR3 DNA reads TGTGCCAGCAGCTTAGGGCGAAGCTCTGGAAACACCATATATTTT. It yields the protein CASSLGRSSGNTIYF.